This T cell receptor beta chain was identified in a study of beta chain features in type 1 diabetes. Overall study: All of the samples together had 85 million to 130 million sorted cells examined. Overall study results and limits: TCRB repertoires of naive, central memory and Treg cells appeared more similar among patients than among healthy donors.

As for this clone: Antigen unknown. A read error likely explains this, since a far larger clone differs by one base. Other DNA sequences of this sample code for an identical CDR3.

The sequenced template was cDNA made from the entire isolated RNA. Each sample of naive, central memory or regulatory T cells had, on average, roughly 3.4 million reads. Profiled with immunoSEQ multiplex PCR; TCRdb holds only in-frame clones, not every one. The sample yields under 250,000 clones, around 26% seen once. The V gene's germline CDR1 is GTSNPN and CDR2 SVGIG (reference sequence). Between the trimmed V and J ends, which lost 0 bases and 4 bases, there was a span of 7 bases. This CDR3 is 12 amino acids long. The specimen sequenced was central memory CD4+ T cells from blood. The chain combines TRBV30 with TRBJ2-7; D not certain. This receptor was obtained from a young man in good health. The CDR3 is CAWSVRLYEQYF. The CDR3 nucleotides read TGTGCCTGGAGTGTTCGGCTTTACGAGCAGTACTTC.